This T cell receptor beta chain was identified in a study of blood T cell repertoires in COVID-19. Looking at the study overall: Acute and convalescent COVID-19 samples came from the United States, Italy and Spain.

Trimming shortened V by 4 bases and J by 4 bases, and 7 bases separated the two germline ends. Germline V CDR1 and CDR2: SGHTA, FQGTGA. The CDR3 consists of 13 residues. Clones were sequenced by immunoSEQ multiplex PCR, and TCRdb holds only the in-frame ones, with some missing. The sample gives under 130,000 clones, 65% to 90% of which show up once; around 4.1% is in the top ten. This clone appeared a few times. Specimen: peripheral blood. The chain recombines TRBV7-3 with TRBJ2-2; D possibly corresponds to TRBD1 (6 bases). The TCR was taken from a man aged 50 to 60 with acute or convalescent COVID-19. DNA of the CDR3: TGTGCCAGCAGCTACAGGGCCACCGGGGAGCTGTTTTTT. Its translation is CASSYRATGELFF.